This is a list of T cell receptor beta chains from one sample in a study of cytotoxic CD8 clonotypes in ibrutinib-treated CLL. Sequencing used immunoSEQ multiplex PCR; TCRdb keeps in-frame clones, though not all of them. Found here are around 130,000 clones, 84% of them singletons; the top ten hold roughly 3.5%. The starting material was PBMCs, obtained after 24 months of ibrutinib treatment. Source of these receptors: a human donor with chronic lymphocytic leukemia. Both conserved end residues are part of each CDR3. A D gene is named only where the DNA matches it firmly. Size is stated for part of the rows, as once, few or many counts, or as a class when the clone is expanded.

clone_size: few
v_call: TRBV10-2
j_call: TRBJ1-5
d_call: -
cdr3_nt: TGCGCCAGCAGTGAAGCGGGGGGCAATCAGCCCCAGCATTTT
cdr3_aa: CASSEAGGNQPQHF

clone_size: -
v_call: TRBV19
j_call: TRBJ1-5
d_call: -
cdr3_nt: TGTGCCAGTAGCCCAGGAGGGGGAGTCAATCAGCCCCAGCATTTT
cdr3_aa: CASSPGGGVNQPQHF

clone_size: once
v_call: TRBV7-2
j_call: TRBJ2-3
d_call: -
cdr3_nt: TGTGCCAGCAGCTTACGAGGGGGTGGGACAGATACGCAGTATTTT
cdr3_aa: CASSLRGGGTDTQYF

clone_size: once
v_call: TRBV7-2
j_call: TRBJ2-1
d_call: -
cdr3_nt: TGTGCCAGCAGCTTAGCGTCTAGAGGGAATGAGCAGTTCTTC
cdr3_aa: CASSLASRGNEQFF

clone_size: -
v_call: TRBV4-2
j_call: TRBJ2-7
d_call: -
cdr3_nt: TGTGCCAGCAGCCTTCCCGGACACTCCTACGAGCAGTACTTC
cdr3_aa: CASSLPGHSYEQYF

clone_size: few
v_call: TRBV5-6
j_call: TRBJ2-2
d_call: TRBD1
cdr3_nt: TGTGCCAGCAGCACTCTTGGACAGGGTGAAGGGGAGCTGTTTTTT
cdr3_aa: CASSTLGQGEGELFF

clone_size: -
v_call: TRBV5-6
j_call: TRBJ1-4
d_call: -
cdr3_nt: TGTGCCAGCAGCAGACGTGAAAAACTGTTTTTT
cdr3_aa: CASSRREKLFF

clone_size: -
v_call: TRBV25-1
j_call: TRBJ1-2
d_call: -
cdr3_nt: TGTGCCAGCAGTGAATACGACTACACCTTC
cdr3_aa: CASSEYDYTF

clone_size: -
v_call: TRBV5-1
j_call: TRBJ1-5
d_call: -
cdr3_nt: TGCGCCAGCAGCCCGGGTGGGGGGGCCCAGCCCCAGCATTTT
cdr3_aa: CASSPGGGAQPQHF

clone_size: -
v_call: TRBV10-3
j_call: TRBJ1-2
d_call: TRBD1
cdr3_nt: TGTGCCGCCCGGTCAGGGGGCTACAACTATGGCTACACCTTC
cdr3_aa: CAARSGGYNYGYTF

clone_size: -
v_call: TRBV19
j_call: TRBJ2-7
d_call: TRBD1
cdr3_nt: TGTGCCAGTAGTGCCGGGACAGGTCGGTACGAGCAGTACTTC
cdr3_aa: CASSAGTGRYEQYF

clone_size: -
v_call: TRBV30
j_call: TRBJ2-7
d_call: TRBD1
cdr3_nt: TGTGCCTGGAGTCCCCCCCCGGGACAGGTAACCTACGAGCAGTACTTC
cdr3_aa: CAWSPPPGQVTYEQYF

clone_size: -
v_call: TRBV7-9
j_call: TRBJ2-7
d_call: TRBD1
cdr3_nt: TGTGCCAGCAGCCCCGGGACAGGGGGGTACGAGCAGTACTTC
cdr3_aa: CASSPGTGGYEQYF

clone_size: -
v_call: TRBV28
j_call: TRBJ1-1
d_call: TRBD1
cdr3_nt: TGTGCCAGCAGTAGAACAGGGGTGAACACTGAAGCTTTCTTT
cdr3_aa: CASSRTGVNTEAFF

clone_size: -
v_call: TRBV6-1
j_call: TRBJ2-7
d_call: -
cdr3_nt: TGTGCCAGCAGTGAACCCGGGGCTAACTTTAACGAGCAGTACTTC
cdr3_aa: CASSEPGANFNEQYF

clone_size: -
v_call: TRBV6-5
j_call: TRBJ2-7
d_call: -
cdr3_nt: TGTGCCAGCAGTTACCGACAGCTCGGCGAGCAGTACTTC
cdr3_aa: CASSYRQLGEQYF

clone_size: -
v_call: TRBV5-1
j_call: TRBJ2-1
d_call: -
cdr3_nt: TGCGCCAGCAGCTTGGAACTAGCTGGCAATGAGCAGTTCTTC
cdr3_aa: CASSLELAGNEQFF

clone_size: few
v_call: TRBV2
j_call: TRBJ1-5
d_call: -
cdr3_nt: TGTGCCACCACAGGGTCCCCCAATCAGCCCCAGCATTTT
cdr3_aa: CATTGSPNQPQHF

clone_size: -
v_call: TRBV5-4
j_call: TRBJ2-5
d_call: TRBD1
cdr3_nt: TGTGCCAGCAGCGACGGGGACAGGGTACGGGAGACCCAGTACTTC
cdr3_aa: CASSDGDRVRETQYF

clone_size: -
v_call: TRBV2
j_call: TRBJ1-2
d_call: TRBD1
cdr3_nt: TGTGCCAGCAGTGAGCTGGGACAGTCAAACTATGGCTACACCTTC
cdr3_aa: CASSELGQSNYGYTF

clone_size: -
v_call: TRBV18
j_call: TRBJ1-4
d_call: TRBD1
cdr3_nt: TGTGCCAGCTCACCGGACAGGCGGCGGGAGGATGAAAAACTGTTTTTT
cdr3_aa: CASSPDRRREDEKLFF

clone_size: -
v_call: TRBV7-2
j_call: TRBJ1-3
d_call: TRBD1
cdr3_nt: TGTGCCAGCAGCTTAGCCGGGACAGGGGGTGGAAACACCATATATTTT
cdr3_aa: CASSLAGTGGGNTIYF

clone_size: -
v_call: TRBV5-4
j_call: TRBJ1-6
d_call: TRBD1
cdr3_nt: TGTGCCAGCAGCCCCGGACAGGAGAGCTCCTATAATTCACCCCTCCACTTT
cdr3_aa: CASSPGQESSYNSPLHF

clone_size: -
v_call: TRBV5-1
j_call: TRBJ2-2
d_call: -
cdr3_nt: TGCGCCAGCAGCTTTTGGGCCACTGTATCCACCGGGGAGCTGTTTTTT
cdr3_aa: CASSFWATVSTGELFF

clone_size: -
v_call: TRBV30
j_call: TRBJ2-3
d_call: TRBD1
cdr3_nt: TGTGCCCTAGACAGGGACACAGATACGCAGTATTTT
cdr3_aa: CALDRDTDTQYF

clone_size: -
v_call: TRBV27
j_call: TRBJ2-7
d_call: -
cdr3_nt: TGTGCCAGCAGCCGACCCGGGCTGGGGGCATACGAGCAGTACTTC
cdr3_aa: CASSRPGLGAYEQYF

clone_size: -
v_call: TRBV25-1
j_call: TRBJ2-1
d_call: -
cdr3_nt: TGTGCCAGCAGTGGGACCCATCGGCACAATGAGCAGTTCTTC
cdr3_aa: CASSGTHRHNEQFF

clone_size: -
v_call: TRBV6-5
j_call: TRBJ1-2
d_call: -
cdr3_nt: TGTGCCAGCAGGCAGCCCGCGGTTGGTGGCTACACCTTC
cdr3_aa: CASRQPAVGGYTF

clone_size: -
v_call: TRBV6-1
j_call: TRBJ1-3
d_call: -
cdr3_nt: TGTGCCAGCAGCCCCACGGGAGGAAACACCATATATTTT
cdr3_aa: CASSPTGGNTIYF

clone_size: -
v_call: TRBV5-1
j_call: TRBJ2-3
d_call: TRBD2
cdr3_nt: TGCGCCAGCAGCTTGACTAGCGGTAGCACAGATACGCAGTATTTT
cdr3_aa: CASSLTSGSTDTQYF

clone_size: -
v_call: TRBV5-6
j_call: TRBJ1-4
d_call: TRBD1
cdr3_nt: TGTGCCAGCAGCTTGCGGTCCACAGGGGGCGGTGAAAAACTGTTTTTT
cdr3_aa: CASSLRSTGGGEKLFF

clone_size: few
v_call: TRBV7-2
j_call: TRBJ2-7
d_call: -
cdr3_nt: TGTGCCAGCAGCTTAGGACAGGTTGCAGCCTACGAGCAGTACTTC
cdr3_aa: CASSLGQVAAYEQYF

clone_size: -
v_call: TRBV18
j_call: TRBJ2-6
d_call: -
cdr3_nt: TGTGCCAGCTCACCAAGGGGCGCCTCTGGGGCCAACGTCCTGACTTTC
cdr3_aa: CASSPRGASGANVLTF

clone_size: -
v_call: TRBV28
j_call: TRBJ1-2
d_call: -
cdr3_nt: TGTGCCAGCAGTTCTCAGACCAGCTATGGCTACACCTTC
cdr3_aa: CASSSQTSYGYTF

clone_size: once
v_call: TRBV28
j_call: TRBJ1-5
d_call: TRBD1
cdr3_nt: TGTGCCACCCCGGGACAGGGAGGTCTTGGGCAGCCCCAGCATTTT
cdr3_aa: CATPGQGGLGQPQHF

clone_size: -
v_call: TRBV2
j_call: TRBJ2-3
d_call: -
cdr3_nt: TGTGCCAGCGCTCCGGAGAGCACAGATACGCAGTATTTT
cdr3_aa: CASAPESTDTQYF